The T cell receptor beta chain under discussion was sequenced for a study of blood T cells in healthy people across ages. It was with a sample-barcoded 5' primer and a J-beta primer mix that a second PCR of roughly 6 to 11 cycles was run. TCRdb reprocessed the 5' RACE reads via MiXCR and lists one record per CDR3 protein. The table includes some 1,800,000 distinct CDR3 sequences, about two fifths detected once. Germline V gene data show CDR1 as MNHEY and CDR2 as SMNVEV (reference sequence). The CDR3 sequence is 19 residues long. Trimming at V came to 6 bases and at J to 3 bases, leaving 20 bases not matched to a gene.

The sequence was obtained from a human donor in good health. Specimen: blood. This rearrangement joins TRBV27 to TRBJ2-7; 10 positions match TRBD1. The CDR3 DNA follows: TGTGCCAGCAGAGGATCGGGACAGGGGTCCATTGCAGATTACTACGAGCAGTACTTC. Translated: CASRGSGQGSIADYYEQYF.